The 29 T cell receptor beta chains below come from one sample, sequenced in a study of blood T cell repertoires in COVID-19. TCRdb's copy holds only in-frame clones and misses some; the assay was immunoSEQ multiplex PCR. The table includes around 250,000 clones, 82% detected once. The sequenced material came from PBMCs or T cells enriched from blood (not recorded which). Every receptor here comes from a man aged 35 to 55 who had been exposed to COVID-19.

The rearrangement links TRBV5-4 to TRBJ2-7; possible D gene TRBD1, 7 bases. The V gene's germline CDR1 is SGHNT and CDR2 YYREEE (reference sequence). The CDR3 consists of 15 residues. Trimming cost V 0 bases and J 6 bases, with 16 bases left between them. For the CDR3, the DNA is TGTGCCAGCAGCTTGGCGGCAGGGGGGTCGGGCGAGCAGTACTTC. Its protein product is CASSLAAGGSGEQYF.

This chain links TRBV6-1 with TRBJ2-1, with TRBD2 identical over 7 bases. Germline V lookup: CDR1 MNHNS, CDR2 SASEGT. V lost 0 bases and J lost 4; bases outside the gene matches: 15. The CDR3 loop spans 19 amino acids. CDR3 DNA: TGTGCCAGCAGTGAAGCGGGGAGGAATAACGGGAGGCCTTACAATGAGCAGTTCTTC. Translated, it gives CASSEAGRNNGRPYNEQFF.

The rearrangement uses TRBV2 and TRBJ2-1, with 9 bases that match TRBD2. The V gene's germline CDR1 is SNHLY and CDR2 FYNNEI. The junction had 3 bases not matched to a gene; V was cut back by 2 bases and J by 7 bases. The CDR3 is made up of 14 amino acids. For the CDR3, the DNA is TGTGCCAGCAGTGAACTAGCGGGGCGAAATGAGCAGTTCTTC. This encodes CASSELAGRNEQFF.

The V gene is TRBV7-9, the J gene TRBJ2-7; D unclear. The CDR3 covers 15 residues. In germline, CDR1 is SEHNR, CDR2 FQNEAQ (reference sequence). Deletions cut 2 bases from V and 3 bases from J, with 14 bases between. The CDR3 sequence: CASSLMAGEHYEQYF. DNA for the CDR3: TGTGCCAGCAGCTTAATGGCAGGCGAACACTACGAGCAGTACTTC.

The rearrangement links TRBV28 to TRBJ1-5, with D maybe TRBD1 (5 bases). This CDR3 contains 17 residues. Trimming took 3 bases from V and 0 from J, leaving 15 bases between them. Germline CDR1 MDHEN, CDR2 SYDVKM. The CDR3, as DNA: TGTGCCAGCAGTTTGGCAGGGCGGGGATATAGCAATCAGCCCCAGCATTTT. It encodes CASSLAGRGYSNQPQHF.

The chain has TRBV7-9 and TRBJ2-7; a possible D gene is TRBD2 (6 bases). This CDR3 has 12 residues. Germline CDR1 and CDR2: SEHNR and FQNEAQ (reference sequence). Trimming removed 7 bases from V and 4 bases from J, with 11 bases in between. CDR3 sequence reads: CASTPGLYEQYF. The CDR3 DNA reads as TGTGCCAGCACTCCGGGACTTTACGAGCAGTACTTC.

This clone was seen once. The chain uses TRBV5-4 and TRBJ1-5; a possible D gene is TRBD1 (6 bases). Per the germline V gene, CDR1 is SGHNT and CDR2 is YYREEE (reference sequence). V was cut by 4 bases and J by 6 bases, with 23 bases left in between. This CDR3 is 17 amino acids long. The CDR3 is CASSPGGRGAIGQPQHF. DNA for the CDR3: TGTGCCAGCAGCCCAGGAGGGCGGGGGGCAATTGGTCAGCCCCAGCATTTT.

CDR3 coding DNA: TGTGCCAGCAGCTTAGGGCGGGAGAGAGTAACAGATACGCAGTATTTT. Translated, it gives CASSLGRERVTDTQYF. The V and J genes are TRBV11-1 and TRBJ2-3, with TRBD2 matching 7 bases. Germline lookup yields CDR1 SGHAT and CDR2 FQDESV (reference sequence). The CDR3 length is 16 residues. The trim removed 1 base at V and 3 bases at J, leaving 7 bases unmatched.

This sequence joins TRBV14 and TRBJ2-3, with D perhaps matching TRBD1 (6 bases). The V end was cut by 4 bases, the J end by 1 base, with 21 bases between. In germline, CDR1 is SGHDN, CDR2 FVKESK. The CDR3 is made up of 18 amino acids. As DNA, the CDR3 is TGTGCCAGCAGCCGAATACAGGGTGGTGGGGGTGGCACAGATACGCAGTATTTT. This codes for CASSRIQGGGGGTDTQYF.

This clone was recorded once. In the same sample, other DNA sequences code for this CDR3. The CDR3 spells CSVAGAGNTIYF. DNA of the CDR3: TGCAGCGTGGCAGGGGCTGGAAACACCATATATTTT. The gene calls are TRBV29-1 and TRBJ1-3; a weak D match, TRBD1 (6 bases). Germline V CDR1 and CDR2: SQVTM, ANQGSEA. Trimming stripped 6 bases from V and 2 bases from J, with 8 bases between. The CDR3 runs 12 residues.

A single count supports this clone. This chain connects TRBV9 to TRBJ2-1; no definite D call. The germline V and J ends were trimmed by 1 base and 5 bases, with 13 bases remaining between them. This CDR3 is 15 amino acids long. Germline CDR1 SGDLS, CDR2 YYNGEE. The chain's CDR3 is CASSVSPQRDNEQFF. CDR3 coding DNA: TGTGCCAGCAGCGTATCTCCGCAGCGAGACAATGAGCAGTTCTTC.

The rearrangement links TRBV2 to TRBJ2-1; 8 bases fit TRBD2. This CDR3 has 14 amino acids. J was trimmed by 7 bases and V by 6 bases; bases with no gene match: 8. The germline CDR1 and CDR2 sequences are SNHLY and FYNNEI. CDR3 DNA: TGTGCCAGCAGGCCGGGACTAGGACGGAATGAGCAGTTCTTC. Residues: CASRPGLGRNEQFF.

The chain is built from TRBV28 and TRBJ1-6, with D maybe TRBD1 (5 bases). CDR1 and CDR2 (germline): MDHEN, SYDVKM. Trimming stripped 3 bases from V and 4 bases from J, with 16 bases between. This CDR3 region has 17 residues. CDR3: CASSFPPTTGYNSPLHF. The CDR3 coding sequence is TGTGCCAGCAGTTTTCCCCCGACCACAGGATATAATTCACCCCTCCACTTT.

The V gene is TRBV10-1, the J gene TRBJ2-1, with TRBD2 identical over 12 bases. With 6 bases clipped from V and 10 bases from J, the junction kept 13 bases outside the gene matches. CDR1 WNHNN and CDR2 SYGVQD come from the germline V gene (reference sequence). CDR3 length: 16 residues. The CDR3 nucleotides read TGCGCCAGCAGCCCCGGGACTAGCGGGCGGGAGAGCGAGCAGTTCTTC. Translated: CASSPGTSGRESEQFF.

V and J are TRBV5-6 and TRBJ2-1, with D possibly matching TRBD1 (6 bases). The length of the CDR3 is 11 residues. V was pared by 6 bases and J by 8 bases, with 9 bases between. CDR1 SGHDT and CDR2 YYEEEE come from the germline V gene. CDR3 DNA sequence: TGTGCCAGCACCCAGGGGTATGAGCAGTTCTTC. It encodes CASTQGYEQFF.

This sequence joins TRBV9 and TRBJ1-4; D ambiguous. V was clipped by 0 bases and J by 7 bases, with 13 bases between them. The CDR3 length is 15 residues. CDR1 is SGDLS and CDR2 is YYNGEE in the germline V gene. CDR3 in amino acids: CASSVVGTGVEKLFF. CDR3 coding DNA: TGTGCCAGCAGCGTAGTAGGAACGGGAGTTGAAAAACTGTTTTTT.

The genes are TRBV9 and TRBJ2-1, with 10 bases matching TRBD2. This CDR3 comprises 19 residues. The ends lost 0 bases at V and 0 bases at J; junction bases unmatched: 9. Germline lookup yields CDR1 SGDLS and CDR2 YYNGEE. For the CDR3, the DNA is TGTGCCAGCAGCGTAGGGTCCGGTAGCGGGAGGAGCTCCTACAATGAGCAGTTCTTC. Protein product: CASSVGSGSGRSSYNEQFF.

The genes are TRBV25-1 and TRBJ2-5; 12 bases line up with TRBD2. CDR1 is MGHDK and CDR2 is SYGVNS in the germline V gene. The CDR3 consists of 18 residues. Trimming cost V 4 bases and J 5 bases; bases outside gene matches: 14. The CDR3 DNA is TGTGCCAGCAGTGGTGCACCGACCCGACTAGCGGGGGTTGAGACCCAGTACTTC. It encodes CASSGAPTRLAGVETQYF.

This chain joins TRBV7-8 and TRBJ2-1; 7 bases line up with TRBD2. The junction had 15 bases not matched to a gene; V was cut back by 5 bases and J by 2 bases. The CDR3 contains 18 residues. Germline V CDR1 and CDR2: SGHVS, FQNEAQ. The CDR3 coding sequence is TGTGCCAGCAGCCCTGCCTTCGCTCTAGCGGACACCTACAATGAGCAGTTCTTC. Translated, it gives CASSPAFALADTYNEQFF.

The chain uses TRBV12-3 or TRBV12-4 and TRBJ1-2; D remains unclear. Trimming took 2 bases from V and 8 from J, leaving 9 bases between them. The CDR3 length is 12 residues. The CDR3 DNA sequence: TGTGCCAGCAGTTTACGGGTATGGGGCTACACCTTC. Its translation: CASSLRVWGYTF.

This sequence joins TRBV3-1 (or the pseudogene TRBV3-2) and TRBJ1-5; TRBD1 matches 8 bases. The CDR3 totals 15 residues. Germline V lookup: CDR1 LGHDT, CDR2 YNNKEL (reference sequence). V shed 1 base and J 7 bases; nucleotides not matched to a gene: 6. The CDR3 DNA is TGTGCCAGCAGCCAAGGGACAGGGTTTAGGCAGCCCCAGCATTTT. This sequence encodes CASSQGTGFRQPQHF.

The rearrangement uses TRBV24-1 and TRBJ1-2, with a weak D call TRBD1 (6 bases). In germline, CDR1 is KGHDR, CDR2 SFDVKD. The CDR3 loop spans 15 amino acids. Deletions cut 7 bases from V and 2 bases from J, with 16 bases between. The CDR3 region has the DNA TGTGCCACCAGCCAAGCAGGGGCATCGAACTATGGCTACACCTTC. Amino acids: CATSQAGASNYGYTF.

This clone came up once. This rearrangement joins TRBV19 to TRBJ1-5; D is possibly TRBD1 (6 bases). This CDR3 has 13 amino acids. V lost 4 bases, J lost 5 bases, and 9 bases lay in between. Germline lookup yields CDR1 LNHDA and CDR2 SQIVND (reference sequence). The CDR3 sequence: CASSTQGYQPQHF. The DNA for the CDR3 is TGTGCCAGTAGTACCCAGGGGTATCAGCCCCAGCATTTT.

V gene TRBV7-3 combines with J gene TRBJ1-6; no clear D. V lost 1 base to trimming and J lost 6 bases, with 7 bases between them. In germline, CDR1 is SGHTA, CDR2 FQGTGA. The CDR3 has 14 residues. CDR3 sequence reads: CASSLSQFNSPLHF. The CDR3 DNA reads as TGTGCCAGCAGCTTAAGTCAGTTTAATTCACCCCTCCACTTT.

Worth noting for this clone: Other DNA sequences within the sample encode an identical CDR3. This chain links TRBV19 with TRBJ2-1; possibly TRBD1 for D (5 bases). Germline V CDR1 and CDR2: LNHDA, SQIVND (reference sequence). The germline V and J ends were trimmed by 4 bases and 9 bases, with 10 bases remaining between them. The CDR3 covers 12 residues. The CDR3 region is CASSTLRGEQFF. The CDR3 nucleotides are TGTGCCAGTAGTACCCTTAGGGGTGAGCAGTTCTTC.

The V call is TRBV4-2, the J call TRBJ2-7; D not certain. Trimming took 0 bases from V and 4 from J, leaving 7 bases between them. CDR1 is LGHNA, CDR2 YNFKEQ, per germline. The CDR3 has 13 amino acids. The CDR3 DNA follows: TGTGCCAGCAGCCAAGAACCGAGTTACGAGCAGTACTTC. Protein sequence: CASSQEPSYEQYF.

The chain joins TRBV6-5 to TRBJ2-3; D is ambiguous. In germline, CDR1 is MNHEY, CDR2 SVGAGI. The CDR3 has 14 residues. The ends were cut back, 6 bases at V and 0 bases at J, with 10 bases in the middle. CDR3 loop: CASSPLSSTDTQYF. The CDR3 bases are TGTGCCAGCAGCCCCCTCTCTAGCACAGATACGCAGTATTTT.

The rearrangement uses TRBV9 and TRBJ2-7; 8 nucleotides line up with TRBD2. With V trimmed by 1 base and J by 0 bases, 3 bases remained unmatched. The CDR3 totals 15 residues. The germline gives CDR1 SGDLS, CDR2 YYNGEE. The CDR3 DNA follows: TGTGCCAGCAGCGTATCAGCGGGGGACTCCTACGAGCAGTACTTC. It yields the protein CASSVSAGDSYEQYF.

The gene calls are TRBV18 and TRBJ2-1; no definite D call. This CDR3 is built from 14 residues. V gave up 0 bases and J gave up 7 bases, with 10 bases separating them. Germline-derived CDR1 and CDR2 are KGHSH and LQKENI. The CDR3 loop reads CASSPPGSGNEQFF. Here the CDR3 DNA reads TGTGCCAGCTCACCACCGGGCAGTGGGAATGAGCAGTTCTTC.